The 5 T cell receptor beta chains below come from one sample, sequenced in a study of T-cell memory formation after mild COVID-19. TCRdb redid the calling of the 5' RACE reads with MiXCR, one entry per CDR3 protein. The table has more than 400,000 distinct CDR3 sequences, roughly 18% seen once; the top ten hold over 9%. The sequenced material came from PBMCs or a T cell subset sorted from them (not recorded which). The receptors were sampled from an adult woman who had mild COVID-19 (a few samples of this study predate the infection). Cell type and time point are not known.

The genes are TRBV27 and TRBJ2-7; either TRBD1 or TRBD2 may supply D (5 bases each). Trimming stripped 6 bases from V and 4 bases from J, with 13 bases between. The germline CDR1 and CDR2 sequences are MNHEY and SMNVEV (reference sequence). The CDR3 contains 13 residues. Written as DNA, the CDR3 is TGTGCCAGCAGATTGGGACGGAAATACGAGCAGTACTTC. It codes for CASRLGRKYEQYF.

The chain has TRBV14 and TRBJ2-1; D is perhaps TRBD1 or TRBD2 (6 bases each). The germline V gene encodes CDR1 SGHDN and CDR2 FVKESK. The ends were cut back, 0 bases at V and 9 bases at J, with 18 bases in the middle. This CDR3 spans 16 amino acids. The CDR3 sequence is CASSQDGGGFKSEQFF. The CDR3 region has the DNA TGTGCCAGCAGCCAAGATGGAGGGGGATTTAAGAGTGAGCAGTTCTTC. The full variable domain, with the rest looked up from reference TRBV14 and TRBJ2-1, is EAGVTQFPSHSVIEKGQTVTLRCDPISGHDNLYWYRRVMGKEIKFLLHFVKESKQDESGMPNNRFLAERTGGTYSTLKVQPAELEDSGVYFCASSQDGGGFKSEQFFGPGTRLTVL.

The V gene is TRBV5-1, the J gene TRBJ1-2, with 8 bases identical to TRBD1. This CDR3 has 14 residues. With 3 bases clipped from V and 8 bases from J, the junction kept 9 bases outside the gene matches. Germline CDR1 and CDR2: SGHRS and YFSETQ. As DNA, the CDR3 is TGCGCCAGCAGCTCCGGACAGGGAAGTACGGGCTACACCTTC. Protein: CASSSGQGSTGYTF.

The gene calls are TRBV6-2 or TRBV6-3 and TRBJ1-4, with TRBD1 as a possible D gene (5 bases). The ends were cut back, 2 bases at V and 13 bases at J, with 8 bases in the middle. CDR3 length: 11 amino acids. CDR1 is MNHEY, CDR2 SVGEGT, per germline. DNA of the CDR3: TGTGCCAGCAGTTACGGGGGACGACTGTTTTTT. Its protein is CASSYGGRLFF.

This clonotype was counted between two and nine times. This chain uses TRBV4-1 with TRBJ2-3, with 8 bases that match TRBD2. Unmatched junction bases numbered 18, after V lost 4 bases and J lost 9 bases. This CDR3 is built from 17 residues. CDR1 and CDR2 from the germline V gene are MGHRA and YSYEKL. CDR3 in DNA: TGCGCCAGCAGCCCTCAATTAGTAACCGGGGGGGGAGAAACGCAGTATTTT. Its translation: CASSPQLVTGGGETQYF.